The clone carrying this T cell receptor delta chain was found a few times. This sample stems from a study of gamma-delta T cells after stem cell transplantation. TCRdb ran CATT on the RT-PCR reads. The sample has roughly 1,700 delta-chain clones; approximately 3.9% are singletons. Germline CDR1 is TSWWSYY and CDR2 is QGS. The CDR3 consists of 21 residues. The ends lost 3 bases at V and 3 bases at J; junction bases unmatched: 20. The source is a human donor. It is not recorded whose cells these are; they may come from a transplant donor. The material sequenced was gamma-delta T cells. The J gene is TRDJ1, the V gene TRDV1, with 12 bases matching TRDD3. DNA for the CDR3: TGTGCTCTTGGGGAGCCACCCTTCCTCTACTGGGGGATACAGGTCGCCGATAAACTCATCTTT. It is translated as CALGEPPFLYWGIQVADKLIF.